This passage covers 7 T cell receptor beta chains from one sample sequenced in a study of tumor and adjacent non-tumor tissue in lung cancer (dated by TCRdb to between 2018 and 2020). Receptor libraries were prepared by multiplex PCR. These reads were obtained on an Illumina HiSeq 2500. TCRbeta libraries were constructed through three rounds of nested PCR with primers (Table S4) according to protocols adapted from ARM-PCR. TCRdb cleaned the public reads at Q25 with fastp, built clones with MiXCR and kept in-frame beta chains. All rows with the same CDR3 protein become a single entry with the most common DNA and genes. Across this sample there are about 200,000 distinct CDR3 sequences, with approximately 74% seen only once. Approximately 25% of the sample is in the top ten clones. Bulk unsorted tissue served as the source for RNA extraction, and RNA quality was assessed using a NanoDrop ND-1000 and an Agilent 2100.

The specimen sequenced was lung tumor tissue. The source is a man aged 55-75 years with non-small cell lung cancer.

As to this clonotype: Germline and junction disagree at one end, which may indicate a read error. V and J are TRBV11-3 and TRBJ1-1, with 11 bases identical to TRBD1. This CDR3 comprises 15 residues. CDR1 is SGHNT and CDR2 is YENEEA in the germline V gene. CDR3: CPSSAGQGGKTEAFF. Here the CDR3 DNA reads TGTCCCAGCAGCGCGGGACAGGGGGGGAAGACTGAAGCTTTCTTT.

Remarks on this clonotype: One end of the junction is discordant with germline, which a read error may explain. The chain couples TRBV11-2 to TRBJ1-5; tentative D call: TRBD1 (5 bases). This CDR3 contains 15 residues. Germline values: CDR1 SGHAT, CDR2 FQNNGV. In DNA form, the CDR3 reads TGTGCCAGCAGCCGAGCCCCGAGAGGGGATCAACCCCAGCATTTT. It translates to CASSRAPRGDQPQHF.

Points on this clonotype: The junction does not match germline at one end; this may be a read error. The chain has TRBV20-1 and TRBJ2-7, with a tentative D call TRBD2 (5 bases). The germline gives CDR1 DFQATT, CDR2 SNEGSKA (reference sequence). The CDR3 contains 12 residues. CDR3: CSASGNPWEQCF. The CDR3 coding sequence is TGCAGTGCATCCGGGAACCCGTGGGAGCAGTGCTTC.

Worth noting for this clonotype: A much larger clone lies a single base off, so this may be a read error. The chain has TRBV6-6 and TRBJ1-5; D is ambiguous. The CDR3 consists of 12 residues. Per the germline V gene, CDR1 is MNHNY and CDR2 is SVGAGI (reference sequence). The CDR3 reads CASSYTAKPQRF. CDR3 DNA: TGTGCCAGCAGTTACACAGCGAAGCCCCAGCGTTTT.

The chain joins TRBV20-1 to TRBJ2-5, with 9 bases aligning to TRBD2. This CDR3 spans 16 amino acids. The V segment lost 0 bases and the J segment 1 base; nucleotides outside the gene matches: 6. CDR1 and CDR2 (germline): DFQATT, SNEGSKA (reference sequence). The DNA of the CDR3 is TGCAGTGCTAGAGATACACTAGCGGGCATCCAAGAGACCCAGTACTTC. Protein sequence: CSARDTLAGIQETQYF.

V usage is TRBV29-1 and J usage is TRBJ2-1, with 7 nucleotides matching TRBD1. Losses at the gene ends were 6 bases for V and 1 base for J; bases not matched to a gene: 9. CDR1 and CDR2 (germline): SQVTM, ANQGSEA. The CDR3 totals 15 residues. As DNA, the CDR3 is TGCAGCGTCCGCGGACAGGATGTGTCCTACAATGAGCAGTTCTTC. Protein: CSVRGQDVSYNEQFF.

About this clonotype: One base away lies a much larger clone, so this may be a sequencing read error. The chain joins TRBV12-5 to TRBJ2-3, with TRBD1 matching 10 bases. Germline CDR1 and CDR2: LGHNT and FRNRAP. This CDR3 has 15 amino acids. CDR3 region: CTSGNDRGPADTQYF. For the CDR3, the DNA is TGTACTAGTGGGAACGACAGGGGGCCAGCAGATACGCAGTATTTT.